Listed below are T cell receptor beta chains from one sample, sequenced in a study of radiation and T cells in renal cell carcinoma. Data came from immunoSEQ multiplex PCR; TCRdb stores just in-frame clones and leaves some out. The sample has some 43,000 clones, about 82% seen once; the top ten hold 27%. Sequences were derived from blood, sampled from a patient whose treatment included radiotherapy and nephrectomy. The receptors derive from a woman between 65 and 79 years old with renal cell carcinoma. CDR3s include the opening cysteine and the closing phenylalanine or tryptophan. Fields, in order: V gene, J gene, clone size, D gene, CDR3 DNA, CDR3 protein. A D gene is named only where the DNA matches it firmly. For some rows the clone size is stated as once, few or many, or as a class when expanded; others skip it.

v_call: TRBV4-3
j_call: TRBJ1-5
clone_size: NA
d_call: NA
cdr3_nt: TGCGCCAGCAGCCAAGAAGCTCCGGGTAACCAGCCCCAGCATTTT
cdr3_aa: CASSQEAPGNQPQHF

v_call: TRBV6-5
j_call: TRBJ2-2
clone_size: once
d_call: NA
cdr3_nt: TGTGCCAGCAGCTCTCGGACAGAATCCGGCGGGGAGCTGTTTTTT
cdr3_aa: CASSSRTESGGELFF

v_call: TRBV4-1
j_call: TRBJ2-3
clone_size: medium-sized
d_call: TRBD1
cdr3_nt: TGCGCCAGCAGCTTTGGACAGGGGACAGATACGCAGTATTTT
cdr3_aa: CASSFGQGTDTQYF

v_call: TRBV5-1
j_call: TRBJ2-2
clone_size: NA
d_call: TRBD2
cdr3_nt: TGCGCCAGCAGCTGGGGGACTACGAACACCGGGGAGCTGTTTTTT
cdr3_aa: CASSWGTTNTGELFF

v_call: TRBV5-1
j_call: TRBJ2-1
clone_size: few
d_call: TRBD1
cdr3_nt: TGCGCCAGCAGGAGCACAGGACAGGGGGCGAGTTCTTCCTACAATGAGCAGTTCTTC
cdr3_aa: CASRSTGQGASSSYNEQFF

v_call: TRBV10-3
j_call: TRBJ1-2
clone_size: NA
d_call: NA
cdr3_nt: TGTGCCATCGAATCAGGGAACTATGGCTACACCTTC
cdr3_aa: CAIESGNYGYTF

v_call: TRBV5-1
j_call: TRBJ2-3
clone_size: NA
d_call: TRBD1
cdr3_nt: TGCGCCAGCAGCGAGAGACAGGGCCCGATCCTCACAGATACGCAGTATTTT
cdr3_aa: CASSERQGPILTDTQYF

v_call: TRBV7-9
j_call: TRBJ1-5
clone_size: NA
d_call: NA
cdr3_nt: TGTGCCAGCAGCCCCGGGACATTTTCCAATCAGCCCCAGCATTTT
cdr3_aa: CASSPGTFSNQPQHF

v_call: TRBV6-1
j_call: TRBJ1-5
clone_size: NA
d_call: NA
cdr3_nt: TGTGCCAGCAGTGGCGGGATTCTCTGGGGTCAGCCCCAGCATTTT
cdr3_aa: CASSGGILWGQPQHF

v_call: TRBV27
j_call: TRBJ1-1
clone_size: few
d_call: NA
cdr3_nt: TGTGCCAGCAGTACTGAAAAAAAGGGACGGCTGAACACTGAAGCTTTCTTT
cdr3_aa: CASSTEKKGRLNTEAFF

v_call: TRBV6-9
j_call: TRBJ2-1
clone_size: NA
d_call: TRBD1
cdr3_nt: TGTGCCAGCAGTTATTTAATACGACAGGGTAGGGATGAGCAGTTCTTC
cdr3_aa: CASSYLIRQGRDEQFF

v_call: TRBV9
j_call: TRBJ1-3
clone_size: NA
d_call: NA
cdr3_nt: TGTGCCAGCAGCGTAGACTCGAGCTCTGGAAACACCATATATTTT
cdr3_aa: CASSVDSSSGNTIYF

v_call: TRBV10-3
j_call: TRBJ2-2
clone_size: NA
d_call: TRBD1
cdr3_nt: TGTGCCATCAGTGATTCTAGGGGGCGAGTCGACACCGGGGAGCTGTTTTTT
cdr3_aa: CAISDSRGRVDTGELFF

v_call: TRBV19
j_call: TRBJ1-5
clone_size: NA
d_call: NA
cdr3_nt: TGTGCCAGTAGCATAAGGAATCAGCCCCAGCATTTT
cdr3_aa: CASSIRNQPQHF

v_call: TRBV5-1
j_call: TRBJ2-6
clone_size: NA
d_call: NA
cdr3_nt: TGCGCCAGCAGCTTTTTGCCTGGGGCCAACGTCCTGACTTTC
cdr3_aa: CASSFLPGANVLTF

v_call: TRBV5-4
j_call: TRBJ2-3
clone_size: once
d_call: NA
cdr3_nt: TGTGCCAGCAGCTTGTTTTCAGGCACAGATACGCAGTATTTT
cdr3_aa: CASSLFSGTDTQYF

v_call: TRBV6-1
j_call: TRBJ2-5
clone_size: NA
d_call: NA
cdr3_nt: TGTGCCAGCAGTGAACACGGGACGTACGAAGAGACCCAGTACTTC
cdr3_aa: CASSEHGTYEETQYF

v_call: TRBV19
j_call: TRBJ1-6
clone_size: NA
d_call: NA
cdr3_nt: TGTGCCAGTAGCTCCTATAATTCACCCCTCCACTTT
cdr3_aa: CASSSYNSPLHF

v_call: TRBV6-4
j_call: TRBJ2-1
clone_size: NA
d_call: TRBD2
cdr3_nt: TGTGCCTGTCCTAGCGGGAGCTCCTACAATGAGCAGTTCTTC
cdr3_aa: CACPSGSSYNEQFF

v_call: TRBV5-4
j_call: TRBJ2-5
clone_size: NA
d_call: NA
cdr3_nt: TGTGCCAGCAGCTCCGGGCAGGGAAGAGAGACCCAGTACTTC
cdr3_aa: CASSSGQGRETQYF

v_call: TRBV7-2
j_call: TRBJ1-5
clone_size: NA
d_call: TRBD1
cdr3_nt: TGTGCCAGCAGCTTCGGGACAGATAGCAATCAGCCCCAGCATTTT
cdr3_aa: CASSFGTDSNQPQHF

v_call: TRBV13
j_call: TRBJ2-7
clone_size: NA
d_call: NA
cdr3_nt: TGTGCCAGCAGCCCGGGGGCAGGGGTCACCTACGAGCAGTACTTC
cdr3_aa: CASSPGAGVTYEQYF

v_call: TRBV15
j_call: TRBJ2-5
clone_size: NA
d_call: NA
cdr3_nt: TGTGCCACCAGCAGAAGGCAGATCCAAGAGACCCAGTACTTC
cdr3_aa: CATSRRQIQETQYF

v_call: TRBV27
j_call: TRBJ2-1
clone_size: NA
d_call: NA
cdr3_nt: TGTGCCAGCTCTGGGGGAGGCCTATACAATGAGCAGTTCTTC
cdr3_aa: CASSGGGLYNEQFF

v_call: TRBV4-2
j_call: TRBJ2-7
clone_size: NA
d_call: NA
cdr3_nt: TGTGCCAGCAGCCAAGATGGGCGGAGCGGGTGGGACGAGCAGTACTTC
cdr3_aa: CASSQDGRSGWDEQYF

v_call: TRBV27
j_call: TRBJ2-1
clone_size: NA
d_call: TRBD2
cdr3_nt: TGTGCCAGCAGTCGGGAGGGCCTTTCCTACAATGAGCAGTTCTTC
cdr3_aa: CASSREGLSYNEQFF

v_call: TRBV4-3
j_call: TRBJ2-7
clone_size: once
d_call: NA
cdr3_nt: TGCGCCAGCAGCCAAGATTTGCGGGGAAGGACCTACGAGCAGTACTTC
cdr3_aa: CASSQDLRGRTYEQYF

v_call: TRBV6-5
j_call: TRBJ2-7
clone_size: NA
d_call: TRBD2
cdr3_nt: TGTGCCAGCAGAGGGGCGGGGGATTTCTACGAGCAGTACTTC
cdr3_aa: CASRGAGDFYEQYF

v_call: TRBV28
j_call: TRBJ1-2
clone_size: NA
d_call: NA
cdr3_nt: TGTGCCAGCACGGGGGGTGCAATCGACGGCTACACCTTC
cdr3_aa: CASTGGAIDGYTF

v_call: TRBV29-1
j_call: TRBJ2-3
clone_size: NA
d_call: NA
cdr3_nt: TGCAGCGTTGAGGCGGGGAGCACTGCAGATACGCAGTATTTT
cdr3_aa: CSVEAGSTADTQYF

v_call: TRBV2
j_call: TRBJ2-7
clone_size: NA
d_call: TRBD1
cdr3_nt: TGTGCCAGCCGGGGACAGGGCCCCCACGAGCAGTACTTC
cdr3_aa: CASRGQGPHEQYF

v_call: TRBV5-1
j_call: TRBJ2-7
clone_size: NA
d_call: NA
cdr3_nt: TGCGCCAGCAGCCCGGGGTCAGGGCTGAGCTCCTACGAGCAGTACTTC
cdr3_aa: CASSPGSGLSSYEQYF

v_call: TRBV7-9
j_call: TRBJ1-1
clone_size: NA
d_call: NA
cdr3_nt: TGTGCCAGCAGCTCTTGGACAGAAAAAGCTGAAGCTTTCTTT
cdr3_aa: CASSSWTEKAEAFF

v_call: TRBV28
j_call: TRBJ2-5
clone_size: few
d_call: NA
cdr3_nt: TGTGCCAGCAGTTCCCCCACTCAGGGTGTTGTGACCCAGTACTTC
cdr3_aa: CASSSPTQGVVTQYF

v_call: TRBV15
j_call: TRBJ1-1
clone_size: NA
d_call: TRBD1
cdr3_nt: TGTGCCACCAGCGCTATCGGGACAGGGGGCGCGGACACTGAAGCTTTCTTT
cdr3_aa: CATSAIGTGGADTEAFF

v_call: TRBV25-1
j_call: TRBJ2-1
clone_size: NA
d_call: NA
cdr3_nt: TGTGCCAGCAGTGTCCCGGGTGGCTACAATGAGCAGTTCTTC
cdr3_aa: CASSVPGGYNEQFF

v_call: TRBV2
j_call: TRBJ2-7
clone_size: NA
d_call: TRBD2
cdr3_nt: TGTGCCAGCAGTGAAGGGACTAGCTTTTCCTCCTACGAGCAGTACTTC
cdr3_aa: CASSEGTSFSSYEQYF

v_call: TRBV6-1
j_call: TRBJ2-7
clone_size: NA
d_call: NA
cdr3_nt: TGTGCCAGCAGTGAAGGGGCCCGTCGGGAGCAGTACTTC
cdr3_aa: CASSEGARREQYF

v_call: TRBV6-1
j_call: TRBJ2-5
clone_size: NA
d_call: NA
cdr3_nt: TGTGCCAGCAGTGAGGTGAAGGAAGGGGCCTACGGGGCCCAGTACTTC
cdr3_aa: CASSEVKEGAYGAQYF

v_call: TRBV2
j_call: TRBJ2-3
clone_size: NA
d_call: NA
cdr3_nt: TGTGCCAGCAAACAACTACTTGGGGGGGGCGTCTCGAGCACAGATACGCAGTATTTT
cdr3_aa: CASKQLLGGGVSSTDTQYF

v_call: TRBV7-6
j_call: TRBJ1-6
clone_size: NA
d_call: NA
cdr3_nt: TGTGCCAGCAGCCCCACCGTGGGGGCCTTGCCCCTCCACTTT
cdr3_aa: CASSPTVGALPLHF

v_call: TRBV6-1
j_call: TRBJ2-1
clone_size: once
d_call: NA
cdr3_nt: TGTGCCAGCAGTTTGACCCTCCTCGGGTACAATGAGCAGTTCTTC
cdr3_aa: CASSLTLLGYNEQFF

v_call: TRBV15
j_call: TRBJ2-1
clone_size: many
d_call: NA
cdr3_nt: TGTGCCACCAGCAGAGATCAGGAGGGGTCTAATGAGCAGTTCTTC
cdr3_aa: CATSRDQEGSNEQFF

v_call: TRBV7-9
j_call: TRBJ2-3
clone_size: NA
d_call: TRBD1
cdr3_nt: TGTGCCAGCAGCTTACCTAGACAGGGCAAGCTCACAGATACGCAGTATTTT
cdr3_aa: CASSLPRQGKLTDTQYF

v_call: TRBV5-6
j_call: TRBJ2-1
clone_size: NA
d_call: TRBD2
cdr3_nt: TGTGCCAGCAGCTTTGAGACTAGCGGGTACAATGAGCAGTTCTTC
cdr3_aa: CASSFETSGYNEQFF

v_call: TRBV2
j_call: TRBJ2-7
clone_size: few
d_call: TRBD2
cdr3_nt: TGTGCCAGCAGTGAAACTAGCGGGCGTGAGCAGTACTTC
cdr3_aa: CASSETSGREQYF

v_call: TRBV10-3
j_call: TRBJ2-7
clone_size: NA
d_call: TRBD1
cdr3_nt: TGTGCCATCAGTCCGGGACAGGGGTTCAACGAGCAGTACTTC
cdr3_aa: CAISPGQGFNEQYF

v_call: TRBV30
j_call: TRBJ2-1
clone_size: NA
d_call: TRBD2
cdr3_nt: TGTGCCTGGAGTAAGGGACTAGGAGGGGAGCAGTTCTTC
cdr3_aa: CAWSKGLGGEQFF

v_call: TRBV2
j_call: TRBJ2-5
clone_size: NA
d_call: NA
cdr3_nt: TGTGCCAGCAGTGATGGGAGGTTCCAAGAGACCCAGTACTTC
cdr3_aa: CASSDGRFQETQYF